The clone carrying this T cell receptor (beta chain) was counted many times. No antigen is known for it. This entry belongs to a study of regulatory T cells in long-lasting Graves disease. Study-level results: A greater number of public clonotypes (approximately 2,700) was shared by persistent patients than by new patients (roughly 880).

Time point indicated: persistent/refractory GD, antithyroid drugs over 5 years with positive TRAb. With RNA extracted from PBMCs as input, the TCR library was made. CDR3 regions were amplified by Arm-PCR using iRepertoire HTBI primers to build TCR beta libraries. TCRdb processed the multiplex PCR reads anew with MiXCR; each CDR3 protein has one entry. The profile shows a few hundred thousand distinct CDR3 sequences, 20% to 25% of them singletons. This sequence originates from a woman in her thirties or forties with Graves disease. Here the sequenced sample was peripheral blood mononuclear cells (PBMCs), taken when the disease was refractory, from a patient treated with antithyroid drugs.

The CDR3 nucleotides read TGTGCCATCAAAGGCGGGAGGGCCACTGAGACCCAGTACTTC. Amino acids: CAIKGGRATETQYF. This chain joins TRBV10-3 and TRBJ2-5; TRBD2 agrees at 9 bases. The CDR3 contains 14 residues. Germline-derived CDR1 and CDR2 are ENHRY and SYGVKD. J gave up 5 bases and V 7 bases, and 8 bases lay outside the gene matches.